This is a list of T cell receptor beta chains from one sample in a study of siplizumab effects on memory and regulatory T cells. These receptors lack a known antigen. Data came from immunoSEQ multiplex PCR; TCRdb stores just in-frame clones and leaves some out. The sample consists of more than 3,000 clones, around half of them appearing once. The source material was CFSE-low (dividing) CD4+ T cells sorted from an allogeneic mixed lymphocyte reaction. Every receptor here comes from a human donor in good health; the cells came from an allogeneic mixed lymphocyte reaction. Each CDR3 is given with its conserved first and last residue. A D gene is named only where the DNA matches it firmly. Clone size is given for some rows only: seen once, a few or many times, or a class if the clone is expanded.

size	D	V	J	CDR3	DNA
medium-sized	TRBD1	TRBV18	TRBJ2-5	CASSPTIQGIETQYF	TGTGCCAGCTCACCTACGATACAGGGGATAGAGACCCAGTACTTC
NA	NA	TRBV18	TRBJ1-2	CASSGAGGYTF	TGTGCCAGCTCGGGGGCTGGGGGCTACACCTTC
NA	TRBD2	TRBV2	TRBJ2-1	CASLADSYNEQFF	TGTGCCTCCCTAGCGGACTCCTACAATGAGCAGTTCTTC
once	NA	TRBV19	TRBJ1-4	CASSIGWAGGDREKLFF	TGTGCCAGTAGTATCGGCTGGGCGGGGGGGGATCGTGAAAAACTGTTTTTT
few	NA	TRBV6-5	TRBJ1-4	CASSYWGEGEKLFF	TGTGCCAGCAGTTACTGGGGAGAAGGGGAAAAACTGTTTTTT
NA	NA	TRBV7-8	TRBJ1-1	CASSLGTANTEAFF	TGTGCCAGCAGCCTCGGGACGGCAAACACTGAAGCTTTCTTT
few	TRBD2	TRBV15	TRBJ2-5	CATSGGHWRGAGETQYF	TGTGCCACCAGCGGGGGCCACTGGCGGGGGGCAGGGGAGACCCAGTACTTC
NA	NA	TRBV14	TRBJ2-7	CASSHRGWYEQYF	TGTGCCAGCAGTCATCGCGGGTGGTACGAGCAGTACTTC
few	TRBD1	TRBV9	TRBJ1-2	CASSAADRGGYGYTF	TGTGCCAGCAGCGCCGCGGACAGGGGTGGCTATGGCTACACCTTC
NA	TRBD1	TRBV10-3	TRBJ1-4	CAISLQGRGEKLFF	TGTGCCATCAGCCTACAGGGGAGGGGTGAAAAACTGTTTTTT
NA	NA	TRBV27	TRBJ2-3	CASRRTGREDTQYF	TGTGCCAGCAGGCGGACAGGGAGGGAAGATACGCAGTATTTT
NA	NA	TRBV27	TRBJ1-2	CASSLLQGLGYTF	TGTGCCAGCAGTTTACTACAGGGTTTAGGCTACACCTTC
few	TRBD1	TRBV28	TRBJ2-7	CASSVDRSSYEQYF	TGTGCCAGCAGCGTGGACAGGAGCTCCTACGAGCAGTACTTC
once	NA	TRBV18	TRBJ1-1	CASCPSGGYTEAFF	TGTGCCAGCTGCCCGAGTGGGGGGTACACTGAAGCTTTCTTT
NA	NA	TRBV2	TRBJ1-2	CASNIPGTQANYGYTF	TGTGCCAGCAATATACCGGGGACCCAAGCTAACTATGGCTACACCTTC
NA	TRBD2	TRBV28	TRBJ2-5	CASSFSGDRQETQYF	TGTGCCAGCAGTTTTAGCGGGGATCGCCAAGAGACCCAGTACTTC
few	NA	TRBV28	TRBJ2-3	CASSLQGRDTQYF	TGTGCCAGCAGTCTACAGGGCAGAGATACGCAGTATTTT
once	TRBD2	TRBV5-1	TRBJ2-1	CASSLGVSGGAVNEQFF	TGCGCCAGCAGCTTGGGAGTAAGCGGGGGGGCCGTCAATGAGCAGTTCTTC
few	TRBD1	TRBV18	TRBJ1-5	CASSPVTGETYQPQHF	TGTGCCAGCTCACCTGTGACAGGGGAAACTTATCAGCCCCAGCATTTT
NA	NA	TRBV5-4	TRBJ1-1	CASSLAVFNTEAFF	TGTGCCAGCAGCTTGGCCGTGTTTAACACTGAAGCTTTCTTT